Listed here are 14 T cell receptor beta chains from one sample, sequenced in a study of human T cells and chemical hapten exposure. Time point: patch test 3, about 24 weeks after DPC sensitization. This sample's treatment: therapeutic diphenylcyclopropenone sensitization with weekly scalp DPC. TCRdb called the RACE reads again in MiXCR, with one record for every CDR3 protein. The sample shows 150,000 to 200,000 distinct CDR3 sequences, around 23% of them seen only once. The sample was whole blood, taken in connection with sensitization to the hapten diphenylcyclopropenone (DPC). The receptors stem from a woman in her thirties or forties with alopecia areata. Some clones in this sample may be carry-over from other donors' samples.

A few counts support this clonotype. The chain couples TRBV20-1 to TRBJ2-3; 10 positions agree with TRBD2. Germline V lookup: CDR1 DFQATT, CDR2 SNEGSKA (reference sequence). This CDR3 is built from 18 residues. J gave up 5 bases and V 3 bases, and 17 bases lay outside the gene matches. CDR3 DNA: TGCAGTGCTAGTACTAGACTTACATCTAGCGGGAGTGGAGATACGCAGTATTTT. Encoded protein: CSASTRLTSSGSGDTQYF.

The chain recombines TRBV10-3 with TRBJ1-5, with a tentative D call TRBD1 (6 bases). Germline CDR1 reads ENHRY; CDR2 reads SYGVKD. The CDR3 spans 12 residues. V was clipped by 11 bases and J by 2 bases, with 10 bases between them. The CDR3 is CAARQGNQPQHF. As DNA, the CDR3 is TGTGCCGCTCGACAGGGCAATCAGCCCCAGCATTTT.

This clonotype was detected a few times. V and J are TRBV12-3 or TRBV12-4 and TRBJ2-6, with D perhaps matching TRBD2 (6 bases). The CDR3 runs to 15 residues. Trimming pared 6 bases from V and 1 base from J, leaving 10 bases between. CDR3 nucleotide sequence: TGTGCCAGCAGCTTCGGAGGGTCTGGGGCCAACGTCCTGACTTTC. It yields the protein CASSFGGSGANVLTF.

The chain combines TRBV24-1 with TRBJ2-7; TRBD2 is a possible D gene (6 bases). From germline, CDR1 is KGHDR and CDR2 SFDVKD. This CDR3 has 14 amino acids. The V end lost 0 bases, the J end lost 5 bases, and 10 bases lay between the germline ends. The CDR3 region is CATSDLWRVHEQYF. CDR3 coding DNA: TGTGCCACCAGTGATTTGTGGAGGGTCCACGAGCAGTACTTC.

In its sample, this clonotype was seen a few times. This sequence joins TRBV30 and TRBJ2-3, with a weak D call TRBD1 (6 bases). Trimming removed 2 bases at V and 4 bases at J, with 13 bases between. The germline CDR1 and CDR2 sequences are GTSNPN and SVGIG (reference sequence). This CDR3 region has 14 residues. CDR3 nucleotides: TGTGCCTGGAGTTTGGCCAGGGGCGCAGATACGCAGTATTTT. Translating it yields CAWSLARGADTQYF.

J is TRBJ2-1 and V is TRBV7-2, with 8 positions matching TRBD1. Germline CDR1 SGHTA, CDR2 FQGNSA. V lost 3 bases and J lost 8; bases outside the gene matches: 6. The CDR3 contains 14 residues. In DNA, the CDR3 is TGTGCCAGCAGCTTCCCGGACAGGGCCCATGAGCAGTTCTTC. Translation: CASSFPDRAHEQFF.

V and J are TRBV18 and TRBJ2-5; unclear D gene. The CDR3 covers 12 residues. V lost 3 bases and J 2 bases, leaving 4 bases between the germline ends. Germline loops: CDR1 KGHSH, CDR2 LQKENI. CDR3 nucleotide sequence: TGTGCCAGCTCACCGACGCAAGAGACCCAGTACTTC. Residues: CASSPTQETQYF.

This clonotype has more than one count but fewer than ten. This chain's CDR3 is CSVLVGTSGGNEQFF. For the CDR3, the DNA is TGCAGCGTGTTAGTGGGGACTAGCGGGGGAAATGAGCAGTTCTTC. This chain uses TRBV29-1 with TRBJ2-1, with 14 bases matching TRBD2. V shed 6 bases and J 7 bases; nucleotides not matched to a gene: 8. This CDR3 has 15 amino acids. CDR1 and CDR2 (germline): SQVTM, ANQGSEA.

There are a few counts of this clonotype. The chain joins TRBV2 to TRBJ2-1; TRBD2 aligns across 7 bases. Germline V CDR1 and CDR2: SNHLY, FYNNEI. CDR3 length equals 12 residues. With 4 bases clipped from V and 10 bases from J, the junction kept 4 bases outside the gene matches. This chain's CDR3 is CASSGLAPEQFF. The CDR3 nucleotides read TGTGCCAGCAGTGGACTAGCCCCCGAGCAGTTCTTC.

The chain carries TRBV6-5 and TRBJ2-6; the D is unclear. The ends were cut back, 8 bases at V and 6 bases at J, with 14 bases in the middle. Germline V lookup: CDR1 MNHEY, CDR2 SVGAGI. This CDR3 spans 14 amino acids. CDR3 sequence reads: CASGLGYEANVLTF. The CDR3 bases are TGTGCCAGCGGGCTGGGGTACGAGGCCAACGTCCTGACTTTC.

This clonotype was found a few times. The chain links TRBV19 to TRBJ1-5; 10 bases are a match to TRBD1. V was clipped by 3 bases and J by 1 base; unmatched bases: 3. CDR1 and CDR2 (germline): LNHDA, SQIVND (reference sequence). The CDR3 is 16 amino acids. The CDR3 sequence is CASSMGDRGSNQPQHF. The DNA of the CDR3 is TGTGCCAGTAGTATGGGGGACAGGGGAAGCAATCAGCCCCAGCATTTT.

J is TRBJ2-3 and V is TRBV28; D gene uncertain. V lost 3 bases to trimming and J lost 5 bases, with 12 bases between them. The CDR3 is 14 residues long. Germline values: CDR1 MDHEN, CDR2 SYDVKM. The CDR3: CASSFGLGRDTQYF. CDR3 DNA sequence: TGTGCCAGCAGTTTTGGTTTGGGCAGAGATACGCAGTATTTT.

The V gene is TRBV13, the J gene TRBJ2-3; no firm D call. CDR1 is PRHDT and CDR2 is FYEKMQ in the germline V gene (reference sequence). The CDR3 is 15 amino acids. V was pared by 5 bases and J by 2 bases, with 14 bases between. The CDR3 loop is CASSPPTEFTDTQYF. The CDR3 DNA reads as TGTGCCAGCAGCCCCCCTACAGAATTCACAGATACGCAGTATTTT.

Only a few counts were recorded for this clonotype. This chain links TRBV7-3 with TRBJ2-1; 8 bases align to TRBD1. The CDR3 loop spans 13 amino acids. V shed 3 bases, J shed 6 bases, and the junction held 1 base outside the gene matches. CDR1 is SGHTA, CDR2 FQGTGA, per germline. CDR3 loop: CASSFDRGNEQFF. In DNA form, the CDR3 reads TGTGCCAGCAGCTTCGACAGGGGCAATGAGCAGTTCTTC.